The present T cell receptor beta chain was sequenced within a study of PD-L1 blockade in urothelial cancer. Study-level background: Intravenous atezolizumab, 1,200 mg every 3 weeks, was begun by patients in the mid-2010s.

The time point denotes: peripheral blood 6 weeks after treatment start. Sequencing used immunoSEQ multiplex PCR; TCRdb keeps in-frame clones, though not all of them. Counted here are 35,000 to 45,000 clones, under 90% occurring once; the ten biggest clones make up approximately 16%. The V gene's germline CDR1 is SGHVS and CDR2 FNYEAQ. This CDR3 spans 15 amino acids. V lost 2 bases, J lost 8 bases, and 15 bases lay in between. The material sequenced was PBMCs, taken around atezolizumab (anti-PD-L1) treatment. This chain connects TRBV7-6 to TRBJ1-4; the D gene is possibly TRBD1 (6 bases). The receptor comes from a man in his sixties with urothelial cancer. The CDR3 region is CASSLSARGREKLFF. DNA for the CDR3: TGTGCCAGCAGCTTAAGTGCCAGGGGAAGGGAAAAACTGTTTTTT.